Below are 31 T cell receptor beta chains sequenced from a single sample in a study of somatic mutations in cytotoxic T cells in rheumatoid arthritis (dated by TCRdb to the late 2010s). Receptor amplification or capture employed the immunoSEQ multiplex PCR assay. TCRdb carries this immuneACCESS record with in-frame sequences only. Its versions omit some clonotypes, under half of them owing to an unresolved V gene in the studies checked, with the rest unexplained. The sample table lists about a thousand clones, approximately 80% of them with a count of one. The ten largest clonotypes hold about 24% of the sample. The sequenced sample was CD8+ T cells sorted from blood. The receptor set was obtained from a woman between 55 and 75 years old with rheumatoid arthritis.

V gene TRBV4-3 combines with J gene TRBJ1-5; tentative D call: TRBD1 (5 bases). With 0 bases removed from V and 6 bases from J, the gap between germline ends came to 15 bases. This CDR3 spans 16 amino acids. Germline CDR1 and CDR2: LGHNA and YSLEER. The CDR3 DNA reads as TGCGCCAGCAGCCAAGATCGGTCCGGGGGGGGTCAGCCCCAGCATTTT. Translation: CASSQDRSGGGQPQHF.

A single count supports this clone. This chain joins TRBV5-4 and TRBJ2-2, with 9 bases identical to TRBD2. The CDR3 loop spans 15 amino acids. V lost 10 bases, J lost 3 bases, and 10 bases stayed unmatched. In germline, CDR1 is SGHNT, CDR2 YYREEE (reference sequence). CDR3 amino acids: CAASGTPRDTGELFF. CDR3 in DNA: TGTGCCGCTAGCGGGACCCCGCGGGACACCGGGGAGCTGTTTTTT. Full variable domain (remainder filled in from reference TRBV5-4 and TRBJ2-2): ETGVTQSPTHLIKTRGQQVTLRCSSQSGHNTVSWYQQALGQGPQFIFQYYREEENGRGNFPPRFSGLQFPNYSSELNVNALELDDSALYLCAASGTPRDTGELFFGEGSRLTVL.

By share, this clone ranks as large. In DNA, the CDR3 is TGTGCCAGCTCGCGGGGGCCCTACGAGCAGTACTTC. This translates into CASSRGPYEQYF. This chain connects TRBV5-4 to TRBJ2-7, with D possibly being TRBD2 (7 bases). The V gene lost 7 bases and the J gene lost 2 bases, with 10 bases spanning the gap. Germline V gene sequence: CDR1 SGHNT, CDR2 YYREEE (reference sequence). This CDR3 is built from 12 residues.

The chain links TRBV27 to TRBJ2-7, with unresolved D. The CDR3 is made up of 14 amino acids. Trimming shortened V by 0 bases and J by 0 bases, and 6 bases separated the two germline ends. The germline V gene encodes CDR1 MNHEY and CDR2 SMNVEV (reference sequence). DNA of the CDR3: TGTGCCAGCAGTTTATCCCCTCGCTCCTACGAGCAGTACTTC. As protein: CASSLSPRSYEQYF.

The table lists this clone with a count of one. This rearrangement joins TRBV7-9 to TRBJ1-1; 9 positions agree with TRBD1. The V and J ends lost 5 bases and 11 bases, in that order; junction bases with no gene match: 12. The CDR3 loop spans 14 amino acids. CDR1 and CDR2 from the germline V gene are SEHNR and FQNEAQ (reference sequence). DNA for the CDR3: TGTGCCAGCAGCCCTAATCCCGGGACAGGGCGGGCTTTCTTT. Protein product: CASSPNPGTGRAFF.

The V gene is TRBV14, the J gene TRBJ2-7, with D tentatively TRBD1 (5 bases). The CDR3 totals 14 residues. Germline-derived CDR1 and CDR2 are SGHDN and FVKESK. The ends were cut back, 4 bases at V and 5 bases at J, with 15 bases in the middle. This CDR3 is CASSPLGRVHEQYF. The DNA of the CDR3 is TGTGCCAGCAGCCCGTTAGGCAGGGTCCACGAGCAGTACTTC.

J is TRBJ1-1 and V is TRBV7-8; 7 bases match TRBD1. V gave up 1 base and J gave up 10 bases; unmatched junction bases: 15. Germline V gene sequence: CDR1 SGHVS, CDR2 FQNEAQ. CDR3 length: 16 residues. This CDR3 is CASSLVAINRDSGAFF. The CDR3 nucleotides read TGTGCCAGCAGCTTAGTAGCTATAAACCGGGACAGTGGAGCTTTCTTT.

The rearrangement joins TRBV7-9 to TRBJ1-2, with D unresolved. Germline values: CDR1 SEHNR, CDR2 FQNEAQ (reference sequence). Trimming cost V 6 bases and J 2 bases, with 10 bases left between them. This CDR3 region has 13 residues. The CDR3 sequence: CASSFHENYGYTF. CDR3 DNA sequence: TGTGCCAGCAGTTTCCACGAGAACTATGGCTACACCTTC.

The CDR3 DNA sequence: TGTGCCAGCAGTACCTTTCCGGGGGGGAGGAACGAGCAGTACTTC. This gives the protein CASSTFPGGRNEQYF. The chain has TRBV6-1 and TRBJ2-7; 8 bases match TRBD2. Germline V gene sequence: CDR1 MNHNS, CDR2 SASEGT. CDR3 length: 15 residues. V gave up 5 bases and J gave up 5 bases; unmatched junction bases: 11.

The rearrangement joins TRBV9 to TRBJ1-4, with D unresolved. The V end lost 0 bases, the J end lost 6 bases, and 12 bases lay between the germline ends. The length of the CDR3 is 15 residues. Germline V lookup: CDR1 SGDLS, CDR2 YYNGEE. The CDR3 bases are TGTGCCAGCAGCGTAGCTTCAGAGCGGGATGAAAAACTGTTTTTT. Protein product: CASSVASERDEKLFF.

This clone is labeled as hyperexpanded (1% or more). The V and J genes are TRBV7-8 and TRBJ2-1; 11 bases match TRBD2. This CDR3 is 15 amino acids long. Trimming at V came to 5 bases and at J to 13 bases, leaving 13 bases not matched to a gene. Germline V gene lookup returns CDR1 SGHVS and CDR2 FQNEAQ. CDR3 loop: CASSGGSGGASNQFF. The CDR3 bases are TGTGCCAGCAGCGGAGGTAGCGGGGGGGCTAGTAATCAGTTCTTC.

This clone was seen only a few times. The chain uses TRBV6-6 and TRBJ1-5; D possibly corresponds to TRBD1 (5 bases). Between the trimmed V and J ends, which lost 5 bases and 7 bases, there was a span of 15 bases. Germline CDR1 is MNHNY and CDR2 is SVGAGI (reference sequence). The CDR3 covers 14 residues. The CDR3 nucleotides read TGTGCCAGCAGTCGACGGAGGGAGGGGCAGCCCCAGCATTTT. The encoded protein is CASSRRREGQPQHF.

The chain couples TRBV7-6 to TRBJ2-3, with 13 bases aligning to TRBD2. This CDR3 contains 15 residues. The germline V gene encodes CDR1 SGHVS and CDR2 FNYEAQ. V was clipped by 6 bases and J by 4 bases; unmatched bases: 4. The CDR3 here is CASRRTSGGSDTQYF. In nucleotides, the CDR3 is TGTGCCAGCAGGCGGACTAGCGGGGGCTCAGATACGCAGTATTTT.

The gene calls are TRBV28 and TRBJ2-7; D is perhaps TRBD1 (6 bases). V was cut by 5 bases and J by 5 bases, with 13 bases left in between. Germline values: CDR1 MDHEN, CDR2 SYDVKM. The CDR3 spans 13 residues. CDR3 bases: TGTGCCAGCAGTCAATACAGGGCCGACGAGCAGTACTTC. This translates into CASSQYRADEQYF.

This chain uses TRBV7-6 with TRBJ2-7; 12 positions agree with TRBD1. V lost 2 bases to trimming and J lost 5 bases; unmatched junction nucleotides: 7. The CDR3 has 16 amino acids. Germline CDR1 SGHVS, CDR2 FNYEAQ. CDR3 DNA: TGTGCCAGCAGCTTACTCCACGGGACAGGGGGCCACGAGCAGTACTTC. This sequence encodes CASSLLHGTGGHEQYF. Based on the CDR3 plus reference TRBV7-6 and TRBJ2-7, the full variable domain is GAGVSQSPRYKVTKRGQDVALRCDPISGHVSLYWYRQALGQGPEFLTYFNYEAQQDKSGLPNDRFSAERPEGSISTLTIQRTEQRDSAMYRCASSLLHGTGGHEQYFGPGTRLTVT.

This clone was recorded once. The gene calls are TRBV4-3 and TRBJ1-2; TRBD1 might be the D (5 bases). Germline V gene sequence: CDR1 LGHNA, CDR2 YSLEER. With 1 base removed from V and 3 bases from J, the gap between germline ends came to 18 bases. This CDR3 region has 17 residues. The CDR3 DNA reads TGCGCCAGCAGCCAAGTATTCATGGGGACGGGAGACTATGGCTACACCTTC. Translating gives CASSQVFMGTGDYGYTF.

V and J are TRBV18 and TRBJ1-1, with no clear D. Germline-derived CDR1 and CDR2 are KGHSH and LQKENI. CDR3 length equals 12 residues. V lost 6 bases to trimming and J lost 11 bases, with 16 bases between them. The CDR3 spells CASSPPGVEAFF. The CDR3, as DNA: TGTGCCAGCTCCCCCCCCGGGGTGGAGGCTTTCTTT.

V is TRBV6-6 and J is TRBJ1-2; the D gene is possibly TRBD1 (6 bases). This CDR3 has 15 amino acids. Trimming removed 2 bases at V and 2 bases at J, with 12 bases between. Germline CDR1 MNHNY, CDR2 SVGAGI (reference sequence). The DNA of the CDR3 is TGTGCCAGCAGTTACCACAGGGAATGGAACTATGGCTACACCTTC. Translation: CASSYHREWNYGYTF.

V usage is TRBV27 and J usage is TRBJ1-2; 10 bases are shared with TRBD1. This CDR3 contains 13 residues. V lost 3 bases to trimming and J lost 7 bases; unmatched junction nucleotides: 2. CDR1 and CDR2 from the germline V gene are MNHEY and SMNVEV (reference sequence). The chain's CDR3 is CASSFGTGVGYTF. The CDR3 DNA is TGTGCCAGCAGTTTCGGGACAGGGGTTGGCTACACCTTC.

The rearrangement joins TRBV4-3 to TRBJ1-5; possible D gene TRBD1, 6 bases. CDR1 and CDR2 from the germline V gene are LGHNA and YSLEER. The CDR3 has 15 residues. V gave up 4 bases and J gave up 4 bases, with 14 bases separating them. CDR3: CASSRHRVGNQPQHF. CDR3 nucleotide sequence: TGCGCCAGCAGCCGCCACAGGGTGGGGAATCAGCCCCAGCATTTT.

This clone showed up just a few times. The chain joins TRBV7-2 to TRBJ1-1, with a weak D call TRBD1 (5 bases). The ends were cut back, 1 base at V and 3 bases at J, with 6 bases in the middle. CDR3 size: 13 residues. Germline CDR1 and CDR2: SGHTA and FQGNSA. In DNA form, the CDR3 reads TGTGCCAGCAGCTTAGGGGGGGACACTGAAGCTTTCTTT. Translated: CASSLGGDTEAFF.

The chain links TRBV9 to TRBJ1-2; D unresolved. CDR1 is SGDLS and CDR2 is YYNGEE in the germline V gene. Trimming took 0 bases from V and 4 from J, leaving 19 bases between them. The CDR3 loop spans 17 amino acids. The CDR3 coding sequence is TGTGCCAGCAGCGTAGGGAGGCAGCCTGGTAGTAGCTATGGCTACACCTTC. This encodes CASSVGRQPGSSYGYTF.

The chain combines TRBV28 with TRBJ1-1; 9 bases agree with TRBD1. CDR1 and CDR2 from the germline V gene are MDHEN and SYDVKM. The V gene end was trimmed by 5 bases and the J gene end by 0 bases; junction bases not matched to a gene: 7. The CDR3 has 16 amino acids. CDR3 loop: CASSPRTGALNTEAFF. In DNA form, the CDR3 reads TGTGCCAGCAGTCCCAGGACAGGGGCCTTGAACACTGAAGCTTTCTTT.

This clone was seen only once. The chain couples TRBV19 to TRBJ1-6; 8 nucleotides align to TRBD1. CDR1 LNHDA and CDR2 SQIVND come from the germline V gene (reference sequence). Trimming removed 6 bases from V and 13 bases from J; junction bases left unmatched: 11. This CDR3 is built from 14 residues. The chain's CDR3 is CASRAGTGLGPLHF. The CDR3 region has the DNA TGTGCCAGTAGGGCCGGGACAGGACTTGGCCCCCTCCACTTT.

This clone was detected a few times. The chain has TRBV19 and TRBJ2-5, with 12 bases identical to TRBD2. CDR3 size: 15 residues. V lost 6 bases to trimming and J lost 5 bases; unmatched junction nucleotides: 7. Germline V gives CDR1 LNHDA, CDR2 SQIVND (reference sequence). DNA of the CDR3: TGTGCCAGTAGCCAGACTAGCGGGGGATTCGAGACCCAGTACTTC. This encodes CASSQTSGGFETQYF.

V gene TRBV15 combines with J gene TRBJ1-2; 7 positions agree with TRBD1. The CDR3 has 15 residues. Germline CDR1 LNHNV, CDR2 YYDKDF (reference sequence). V lost 0 bases and J lost 2; bases outside the gene matches: 3. The CDR3 reads CATSRDPTGNYGYTF. Here the CDR3 DNA reads TGTGCCACCAGCAGAGATCCGACAGGGAACTATGGCTACACCTTC.

The J gene is TRBJ1-5, the V gene TRBV11-1; TRBD1 is a possible D gene (6 bases). Trimming removed 3 bases from V and 3 bases from J, with 21 bases in between. The CDR3 runs 18 residues. CDR1 is SGHAT and CDR2 is FQDESV in the germline V gene (reference sequence). CDR3 sequence (DNA): TGTGCCAGCAGCTTTGTTCTGTTTGGGGGGGCGAACAATCAGCCCCAGCATTTT. It translates to CASSFVLFGGANNQPQHF.

This chain links TRBV5-4 with TRBJ1-6; 7 bases are a match to TRBD1. The length of the CDR3 is 14 residues. The V segment lost 0 bases and the J segment 14 bases; nucleotides outside the gene matches: 8. The V gene's germline CDR1 is SGHNT and CDR2 YYREEE (reference sequence). In DNA form, the CDR3 reads TGTGCCAGCAGCTTGGAGGGGGCCTGGGTGGCCCTCCACTTT. This translates into CASSLEGAWVALHF.

The rearrangement joins TRBV19 to TRBJ2-7; D is perhaps TRBD1 (6 bases). The length of the CDR3 is 11 residues. Germline CDR1 LNHDA, CDR2 SQIVND (reference sequence). With 5 bases removed from V and 7 bases from J, the gap between germline ends came to 9 bases. The CDR3 bases are TGTGCCAGTAGTTTAGGACAGGAGCAGTACTTC. It is translated as CASSLGQEQYF.

Points on this clone: This CDR3 fails to terminate in the conserved phenylalanine or tryptophan, so it likely reflects a read error. The chain recombines TRBV4-3 with TRBJ1-2; D gene uncertain. CDR3 length: 15 residues. The ends were cut back, 0 bases at V and 1 base at J, with 9 bases in the middle. Germline V CDR1 and CDR2: LGHNA, YSLEER. The CDR3 is CASSQDRWSNYGYTL. In DNA, the CDR3 is TGCGCCAGCAGCCAAGATCGGTGGAGTAACTATGGCTACACCCTC.

This clone has a single count. This chain links TRBV6-1 with TRBJ2-1; 8 positions match TRBD2. In germline, CDR1 is MNHNS, CDR2 SASEGT. This CDR3 spans 17 amino acids. V lost 1 base, J lost 3 bases, and 8 bases stayed unmatched. CDR3 nucleotide sequence: TGTGCCAGCAGTGAAGAGGGGGGGAGCGGGGGCTACAATGAGCAGTTCTTC. This sequence encodes CASSEEGGSGGYNEQFF.